This T cell receptor beta chain was identified in a study of blood T cells in healthy people across ages. It was with a sample-barcoded 5' primer and a J-beta primer mix that a second PCR of roughly 7 to 12 cycles was run. TCRdb called the 5' RACE reads again in MiXCR, with one record for every CDR3 protein. The sample lists around 1.7 million distinct CDR3 sequences, 28% seen once, with about 8% in the top ten. This CDR3 region has 15 residues. Trimming stripped 4 bases from V and 5 bases from J, with 17 bases between. This TCR derives from a woman in her 30s in good health. Material for sequencing was blood. This sequence joins TRBV12-3 or TRBV12-4 and TRBJ2-5, with D perhaps matching TRBD2 (6 bases). The CDR3 protein is CASSSYGGIGETQYF. In nucleotides, the CDR3 is TGTGCCAGCAGTTCCTACGGGGGAATAGGGGAGACCCAGTACTTC.